This T cell receptor beta chain derives from a study of PD-L1 blockade in urothelial cancer. Turning to the study itself: Prior exposure to chemotherapy in patients amounted to 0 to 3 regimens received. Blood samples contained a median about 130,000 T cells. Study-level points and caveats: In blood at 3 weeks, tumor-associated clones expanded more among patients with durable benefit.

Clones were read by immunoSEQ multiplex PCR, and TCRdb kept only the in-frame ones, dropping some. Of approximately 100,000 clones listed, about nine tenths were seen once; the top ten hold about 0.92%. Each individual provided 1 to 8 samples (taken pretreatment and on-treatment). On this clone itself: Its antigen remains unknown.

The CDR3 totals 14 residues. Germline CDR1 and CDR2: SGHTA and FQGNSA. V lost 5 bases and J lost 2; bases outside the gene matches: 1. Here the sequenced sample was PBMCs, taken around atezolizumab (anti-PD-L1) treatment. The J gene is TRBJ1-5, the V gene TRBV7-2; TRBD1 aligns across 9 bases. This TCR derives from a woman older than 75 with urothelial cancer. This chain's CDR3 is CASSDRGGNQPQHF. CDR3 DNA sequence: TGTGCCAGCAGCGACAGGGGGGGCAATCAGCCCCAGCATTTT.